What follows are 3 T cell receptor beta chains derived from one specimen sequenced in a study of technical replicates of blood from a few donors. TCRdb's table, derived via immunoSEQ multiplex PCR, lists solely in-frame clones and lacks some. The sample lists about 69,000 clones; approximately 89% were seen once. The sequencing sample was made of PBMCs. The receptors derive from a human donor in good health. Some clones in this sample may be carry-over from other donors' samples.

This clone came up once. J is TRBJ1-2 and V is TRBV19; 7 nucleotides line up with TRBD1. Germline loops: CDR1 LNHDA, CDR2 SQIVND (reference sequence). V was clipped by 5 bases and J by 3 bases; unmatched bases: 9. This CDR3 is built from 15 residues. The CDR3 is CASSPQGFSHYGYTF. The DNA of the CDR3 is TGTGCCAGTAGTCCACAGGGGTTTTCCCACTATGGCTACACCTTC.

This chain uses TRBV7-9 with TRBJ2-3; 15 bases are a match to TRBD2. Germline trimming cut 5 bases from V and 4 bases from J; bases unmatched to any gene: 4. The germline gives CDR1 SEHNR, CDR2 FQNEAQ (reference sequence). The length of the CDR3 is 16 residues. The CDR3 DNA follows: TGTGCCAGCAGCCTTGGACTAGCGGGAGGGGCAGATACGCAGTATTTT. This translates into CASSLGLAGGADTQYF.

The chain joins TRBV7-2 to TRBJ1-1, with D perhaps matching TRBD1 (5 bases). The CDR3 has 13 residues. V was cut by 5 bases and J by 7 bases, with 14 bases left in between. Germline V gene data show CDR1 as SGHTA and CDR2 as FQGNSA. In DNA form, the CDR3 reads TGTGCCAGCAGCGCTGGGGGGGGTATTGAAGCTTTCTTT. It translates to CASSAGGGIEAFF.